The 32 T cell receptor beta chains in this list originate from one sample, sequenced in a study of PD-1 blockade in classical Hodgkin lymphoma. As to time point: cycle 4 day 1 (C4D1), after 5 to 7 weeks of nivolumab. Every single patient, without exception, relapsed after autologous stem cell transplantation, and brentuximab vedotin exposure varied. Isolation of CD4+ T cells from thawed PBMCs was performed by magnetic negative selection. Here immunoSEQ multiplex PCR was the method, and the copy in TCRdb shows in-frame clones only, minus some. The sample holds 15,000 to 20,000 clones, around 79% seen once. Specimen: CD4+ T cells from blood, collected before the fourth cycle of nivolumab. These receptors originate from a human donor with classical Hodgkin lymphoma.

The chain carries TRBV9 and TRBJ2-7; D not resolved. CDR1 SGDLS and CDR2 YYNGEE come from the germline V gene. Trimming removed 4 bases at V and 0 bases at J, with 14 bases between. The CDR3 consists of 15 residues. The CDR3 loop is CASSPQLEFSYEQYF. CDR3 nucleotide sequence: TGTGCCAGCAGCCCCCAATTGGAGTTCTCCTACGAGCAGTACTTC. The full variable domain, with the rest looked up from reference TRBV9 and TRBJ2-7, is DSGVTQTPKHLITATGQRVTLRCSPRSGDLSVYWYQQSLDQGLQFLIQYYNGEERAKGNILERFSAQQFPDLHSELNLSSLELGDSALYFCASSPQLEFSYEQYFGPGTRLTVT.

This chain uses TRBV9 with TRBJ1-6; 8 positions match TRBD1. The V gene end was trimmed by 0 bases and the J gene end by 9 bases; junction bases not matched to a gene: 2. Germline V gene sequence: CDR1 SGDLS, CDR2 YYNGEE. The CDR3 consists of 14 residues. In DNA form, the CDR3 reads TGTGCCAGCAGCGTAGGCAGGGGGCCTTCACCCCTCCACTTT. Its translation: CASSVGRGPSPLHF.

This sequence joins TRBV5-1 and TRBJ2-5; weak D call: TRBD1 (5 bases). The CDR3 runs 15 residues. CDR1 is SGHRS and CDR2 is YFSETQ in the germline V gene. Trimming pared 5 bases from V and 0 bases from J, leaving 14 bases between. DNA for the CDR3: TGCGCCAGCAGTCTTTCTGACAGTCACCAAGAGACCCAGTACTTC. Its translation: CASSLSDSHQETQYF.

In DNA, the CDR3 is TGTGCCAGCACCCGGACAGGGGGCACCGGGGAGCTGTTTTTT. Translating gives CASTRTGGTGELFF. The V gene is TRBV7-9, the J gene TRBJ2-2; 10 bases match TRBD1. CDR3 size: 14 residues. Germline CDR1 reads SEHNR; CDR2 reads FQNEAQ (reference sequence). The ends lost 7 bases at V and 4 bases at J; junction bases unmatched: 3.

V usage is TRBV2 and J usage is TRBJ2-2; 9 bases match TRBD2. Germline loops: CDR1 SNHLY, CDR2 FYNNEI. The junction had 9 bases not matched to a gene; V was cut back by 3 bases and J by 4 bases. The CDR3 is 17 amino acids. CDR3 nucleotide sequence: TGTGCCAGCAGTGAGGTTGGTCTAGCGGGGATCACCGGGGAGCTGTTTTTT. It yields the protein CASSEVGLAGITGELFF.

This chain uses TRBV7-2 with TRBJ2-1; 7 nucleotides line up with TRBD2. The CDR3 is 15 residues long. Germline lookup yields CDR1 SGHTA and CDR2 FQGNSA. V lost 1 base, J lost 8 bases, and 8 bases stayed unmatched. The CDR3 loop reads CASSLVGGKRDEQFF. CDR3 sequence (DNA): TGTGCCAGCAGCTTAGTCGGGGGGAAGAGGGATGAGCAGTTCTTC.

V gene TRBV4-3 combines with J gene TRBJ1-2, with D hard to call. The CDR3 totals 15 residues. The germline gives CDR1 LGHNA, CDR2 YSLEER. V lost 0 bases, J lost 0 bases, and 8 bases lay in between. CDR3 nucleotide sequence: TGCGCCAGCAGCCAAGACAGGTCAGCTAACTATGGCTACACCTTC. This encodes CASSQDRSANYGYTF.

The chain combines TRBV6-5 with TRBJ2-7; 7 nucleotides align to TRBD1. The CDR3 is made up of 16 amino acids. Germline trimming cut 2 bases from V and 4 bases from J; bases unmatched to any gene: 11. The V gene's germline CDR1 is MNHEY and CDR2 SVGAGI. The CDR3 coding sequence is TGTGCCAGCAGTTACAGGGAAGGGAACAGGGGTTACGAGCAGTACTTC. It translates to CASSYREGNRGYEQYF.

The gene calls are TRBV5-6 and TRBJ2-5; D might be TRBD1 (6 bases). The germline V and J ends were trimmed by 0 bases and 5 bases, with 11 bases remaining between them. CDR3 length equals 14 residues. The germline V gene has CDR1 SGHDT and CDR2 YYEEEE. The CDR3 loop is CASSLDRTGETQYF. CDR3 bases: TGTGCCAGCAGCTTGGACAGAACAGGGGAGACCCAGTACTTC.

The CDR3 is CASSLNGPSIAQNEQFF. The CDR3 nucleotides are TGTGCCAGCAGCTTAAATGGACCGTCGATCGCCCAGAATGAGCAGTTCTTC. This chain joins TRBV7-2 and TRBJ2-1; D is undetermined. This CDR3 spans 17 amino acids. CDR1 SGHTA and CDR2 FQGNSA come from the germline V gene. V was trimmed by 2 bases and J by 7 bases, leaving 21 bases between them.

The rearrangement joins TRBV7-8 to TRBJ2-3; weak D call: TRBD2 (5 bases). V was trimmed by 6 bases and J by 7 bases, leaving 17 bases between them. The CDR3 sequence is 14 residues long. CDR1 and CDR2 from the germline V gene are SGHVS and FQNEAQ. The CDR3, as DNA: TGTGCCAGCAGTCTTAGTTCCTTAGCGTATACGCAGTATTTT. It is translated as CASSLSSLAYTQYF.

The chain employs TRBV19 and TRBJ1-1; a possible D gene is TRBD1 (5 bases). Trimming took off 5 bases at V and 3 bases at J, with 16 bases between the two ends. The CDR3 length is 15 residues. Germline CDR1 reads LNHDA; CDR2 reads SQIVND (reference sequence). The DNA of the CDR3 is TGTGCCAGTAGTCCGGAGGAGGGACGACACACTGAAGCTTTCTTT. Translating it yields CASSPEEGRHTEAFF.

This clone has just one count. J is TRBJ2-1 and V is TRBV19, with TRBD2 matching 9 bases. J gave up 0 bases and V 6 bases, and 6 bases lay outside the gene matches. The length of the CDR3 is 16 residues. CDR1 is LNHDA and CDR2 is SQIVND in the germline V gene (reference sequence). The CDR3 nucleotides are TGTGCCAGTAGGGGAACTAGCGGGTACTCCTACAATGAGCAGTTCTTC. Protein sequence: CASRGTSGYSYNEQFF.

The chain has TRBV30 and TRBJ2-1; 11 bases are shared with TRBD2. The CDR3 totals 15 residues. Germline values: CDR1 GTSNPN, CDR2 SVGIG (reference sequence). After removal of 1 base from V and 4 bases from J, the junction contained 3 bases not matched to a gene. The CDR3 region has the DNA TGTGCCTGGAGTGGAGGGACTAGCGGATACAATGAGCAGTTCTTC. This codes for CAWSGGTSGYNEQFF.

The chain combines TRBV7-9 with TRBJ2-3; 12 nucleotides align to TRBD2. This CDR3 spans 16 amino acids. V lost 7 bases to trimming and J lost 0 bases; unmatched junction nucleotides: 5. The V gene's germline CDR1 is SEHNR and CDR2 FQNEAQ (reference sequence). The CDR3 DNA reads as TGTGCCAGCACTTGGACTAGCGGGGCTAGCACAGATACGCAGTATTTT. Protein: CASTWTSGASTDTQYF.

This clone was counted a few times. The chain couples TRBV14 to TRBJ2-2; the D is unclear. V lost 1 base and J lost 7, with 7 bases in between. The CDR3 runs 13 residues. From germline, CDR1 is SGHDN and CDR2 FVKESK. Written as DNA, the CDR3 is TGTGCCAGCAGCCAAGTCCGGAACGGGGAGCTGTTTTTT. It encodes CASSQVRNGELFF. Together with reference TRBV14 and TRBJ2-2, the CDR3 gives the full variable domain: EAGVTQFPSHSVIEKGQTVTLRCDPISGHDNLYWYRRVMGKEIKFLLHFVKESKQDESGMPNNRFLAERTGGTYSTLKVQPAELEDSGVYFCASSQVRNGELFFGEGSRLTVL.

The chain employs TRBV5-1 and TRBJ1-5; D may be TRBD1 (6 bases). Germline CDR1 and CDR2: SGHRS and YFSETQ. The V end was cut by 0 bases, the J end by 1 base, with 8 bases between. There are 15 residues in the CDR3. As DNA, the CDR3 is TGCGCCAGCAGCTTGGGGACAGTGAGCAATCAGCCCCAGCATTTT. As protein: CASSLGTVSNQPQHF.

The genes are TRBV5-6 and TRBJ2-2; D gene uncertain. Germline CDR1 SGHDT, CDR2 YYEEEE. CDR3 length: 12 residues. Trimming shortened V by 3 bases and J by 7 bases, and 7 bases separated the two germline ends. In nucleotides, the CDR3 is TGTGCCAGCAGCTGGAGCCGCGGGGAGCTGTTTTTT. Translation: CASSWSRGELFF.

The CDR3 loop is CASSPLDREQETQYF. The CDR3 DNA reads TGCGCCAGCAGCCCCTTGGACAGGGAGCAGGAGACCCAGTACTTC. The chain recombines TRBV4-1 with TRBJ2-5, with 8 positions matching TRBD1. Germline V gene lookup returns CDR1 MGHRA and CDR2 YSYEKL. The CDR3 length is 15 residues. V gave up 4 bases and J gave up 5 bases; unmatched junction bases: 9.

The rearrangement uses TRBV5-4 and TRBJ2-2; 8 bases map to TRBD2. CDR1 is SGHNT and CDR2 is YYREEE in the germline V gene (reference sequence). This CDR3 is 14 amino acids long. V trimming: 5 bases; J trimming: 6 bases; junction bases outside the gene matches: 6. The CDR3 spells CASRTSGGPGELFF. CDR3 sequence (DNA): TGTGCCAGCAGGACAAGCGGGGGCCCCGGGGAGCTGTTTTTT.

The rearrangement joins TRBV7-2 to TRBJ1-5, with D unclear. The V end lost 2 bases, the J end lost 11 bases, and 10 bases lay between the germline ends. Germline V lookup: CDR1 SGHTA, CDR2 FQGNSA. The length of the CDR3 is 12 residues. Written as DNA, the CDR3 is TGTGCCAGCAGCTTAAATTCAGAGGCCCAGCATTTT. Amino acids: CASSLNSEAQHF.

The V gene is TRBV27, the J gene TRBJ2-7; 7 positions match TRBD1. The germline CDR1 and CDR2 sequences are MNHEY and SMNVEV (reference sequence). J lost 3 bases, V lost 7 bases, and 15 bases had no gene match. CDR3 length: 16 amino acids. The CDR3 reads CASTIPRDSECYEQYF. In nucleotides, the CDR3 is TGTGCCAGCACCATTCCCCGGGACAGTGAATGCTACGAGCAGTACTTC.

This clone was seen a few times. The chain uses TRBV2 and TRBJ1-5; no firm D call. The CDR3 totals 14 residues. V was cut by 6 bases and J by 3 bases, with 12 bases left in between. Per germline, CDR1 SNHLY and CDR2 FYNNEI. CDR3 DNA: TGTGCCAGCAGGGCCGGACGGAACAATCAGCCCCAGCATTTT. Translated, it gives CASRAGRNNQPQHF.

V gene TRBV19 combines with J gene TRBJ1-2; TRBD1 is a possible D gene (6 bases). Trimming stripped 5 bases from V and 4 bases from J, with 20 bases between. Germline lookup yields CDR1 LNHDA and CDR2 SQIVND (reference sequence). The CDR3 length is 16 residues. The CDR3 bases are TGTGCCAGTAGTCGAGTAAGGGACATCGGACGCTATGGCTACACCTTC. Translation: CASSRVRDIGRYGYTF.

CDR3 in amino acids: CASKGLAINTGELFF. CDR3 DNA sequence: TGTGCCAGCAAGGGACTAGCTATTAACACCGGGGAGCTGTTTTTT. The chain combines TRBV7-8 with TRBJ2-2, with 9 bases aligning to TRBD2. The V and J ends lost 7 bases and 2 bases, in that order; junction bases with no gene match: 5. CDR1 SGHVS and CDR2 FQNEAQ come from the germline V gene. CDR3 size: 15 residues.

The chain combines TRBV11-2 with TRBJ2-3, with TRBD2 matching over 14 bases. Germline CDR1 and CDR2: SGHAT and FQNNGV. This CDR3 spans 18 amino acids. J lost 2 bases, V lost 5 bases, and 9 bases had no gene match. CDR3 DNA: TGTGCCAGCAGCACCCGACTAGCGGGAGGGCCCCTCACAGATACGCAGTATTTT. Protein: CASSTRLAGGPLTDTQYF.

The chain joins TRBV5-6 to TRBJ1-2; 10 nucleotides align to TRBD1. CDR3 length: 14 amino acids. CDR1 and CDR2 (germline): SGHDT, YYEEEE. J lost 8 bases, V lost 0 bases, and 4 bases had no gene match. CDR3 residues: CASSLAGQGSGYTF. CDR3 DNA sequence: TGTGCCAGCAGCTTGGCGGGACAGGGGTCCGGCTACACCTTC.

V is TRBV5-1 and J is TRBJ2-3; 13 nucleotides agree with TRBD2. Trimming took 0 bases from V and 3 from J; bases not matched to a gene: 1. The CDR3 has 16 amino acids. Looked up from germline, CDR1 is SGHRS and CDR2 is YFSETQ. The DNA of the CDR3 is TGCGCCAGCAGCTTGGGGGGACTAGCGGGGACAGATACGCAGTATTTT. Translated: CASSLGGLAGTDTQYF.

The chain has TRBV28 and TRBJ1-5, with TRBD1 identical over 7 bases. The CDR3 runs to 17 residues. The junction had 16 bases not matched to a gene; V was cut back by 5 bases and J by 6 bases. Germline lookup yields CDR1 MDHEN and CDR2 SYDVKM. CDR3 region: CASSPLIHRGRSQPQHF. The CDR3 DNA reads TGTGCCAGCAGTCCCCTTATTCACAGGGGAAGAAGTCAGCCCCAGCATTTT.

The chain couples TRBV6-1 to TRBJ2-7, with 7 bases matching TRBD1. Germline V CDR1 and CDR2: MNHNS, SASEGT. The CDR3 has 14 amino acids. After removal of 6 bases from V and 3 bases from J, the junction contained 8 bases not matched to a gene. CDR3 sequence: CASRRDRNNYEQYF. As DNA, the CDR3 is TGTGCCAGCAGAAGGGACAGAAATAACTACGAGCAGTACTTC.

This chain uses TRBV28 with TRBJ2-2; 11 bases line up with TRBD2. Germline CDR1 reads MDHEN; CDR2 reads SYDVKM. Losses at the gene ends were 9 bases for V and 7 bases for J; bases not matched to a gene: 4. This CDR3 contains 13 residues. CDR3 protein: CASLAGGRGELFF. DNA of the CDR3: TGTGCCAGTTTAGCGGGGGGGCGCGGGGAGCTGTTTTTT.

V usage is TRBV5-1 and J usage is TRBJ1-2; TRBD1 agrees at 8 bases. Germline CDR1 and CDR2: SGHRS and YFSETQ. The CDR3 is 17 amino acids. V shed 4 bases and J 5 bases; nucleotides not matched to a gene: 16. Written as DNA, the CDR3 is TGCGCCAGCAGCCTGGGGCTCAGGACAGGGACGGAATATGGCTACACCTTC. It yields the protein CASSLGLRTGTEYGYTF.